What follows is one TCR beta chain and its context. Study processing details: Estimated nucleated cell counts came from reference gene primer amplification. Libraries were prepared by immunoSEQ multiplex PCR; TCRdb keeps only in-frame clonotypes and omits some of them. V, J and clone size were drawn from that table, and D and trimming were deduced from the DNA. The data contain just over 300,000 clones, about 90% of them singletons. This entry is derived from a study of blood T cell repertoires in COVID-19. The wider study: Spain, Italy and the United States supplied samples that represented acute and convalescent COVID-19. T cells, B-cell-depleted T cells, or PBMCs provided the cDNA or gDNA that served as material.

V lost 5 bases and J lost 6, with 12 bases in between. The CDR3 is 12 residues long. The V gene's germline CDR1 is SGHDT and CDR2 YYEEEE. The TCR comes from a man aged 18 to 29 with active or convalescent COVID-19. The gene calls are TRBV5-6 and TRBJ2-7, with D possibly matching TRBD1 (5 bases). Material for sequencing was peripheral blood. As DNA, the CDR3 is TGTGCCAGCAGTCAGGGTTCCCGCGAGCAGTACTTC. Translating gives CASSQGSREQYF. Drawing the rest from reference TRBV5-6 and TRBJ2-7, the complete variable domain is DAGVTQSPTHLIKTRGQQVTLRCSPKSGHDTVSWYQQALGQGPQFIFQYYEEEERQRGNFPDRFSGHQFPNYSSELNVNALLLGDSALYLCASSQGSREQYFGPGTRLTVT.